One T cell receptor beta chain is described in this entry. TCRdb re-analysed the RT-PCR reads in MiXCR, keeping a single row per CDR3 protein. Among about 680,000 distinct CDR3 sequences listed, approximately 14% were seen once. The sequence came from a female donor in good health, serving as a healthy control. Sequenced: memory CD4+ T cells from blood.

This chain's CDR3 is CASSLGVIWNEQFF. The CDR3 region has the DNA TGCGCCAGCAGCTTGGGAGTTATATGGAATGAGCAGTTCTTC. The gene calls are TRBV5-1 and TRBJ2-1; no reliable D call. CDR3 size: 14 residues. Germline V lookup: CDR1 SGHRS, CDR2 YFSETQ. The V end lost 0 bases, the J end lost 7 bases, and 11 bases lay between the germline ends.